This T cell receptor (beta chain) emerged from a study of control samples from healthy donors and cancer patients. This clone is a singleton in its sample. CDR3 length: 12 amino acids. Losses at the gene ends were 7 bases for V and 3 bases for J; bases not matched to a gene: 2. Germline values: CDR1 MGHDK, CDR2 SYGVNS. Clones were sequenced by immunoSEQ multiplex PCR, and TCRdb holds only the in-frame ones, with some missing. The sample holds more than 85,000 clones, just over 90% seen once. The rearrangement uses TRBV25-1 and TRBJ1-1, with 7 bases that match TRBD1. The specimen was blood. The sequence came from a woman between 18 and 29 years old in good health. The CDR3 region has the DNA TGTGCCAGCAAGACAGGGTACACTGAAGCTTTCTTT. Residues: CASKTGYTEAFF. The whole variable domain, remainder taken from reference TRBV25-1 and TRBJ1-1, is EADIYQTPRYLVIGTGKKITLECSQTMGHDKMYWYQQDPGMELHLIHYSYGVNSTEKGDLSSESTVSRIRTEHFPLTLESARPSHTSQYLCASKTGYTEAFFGQGTRLTVV.